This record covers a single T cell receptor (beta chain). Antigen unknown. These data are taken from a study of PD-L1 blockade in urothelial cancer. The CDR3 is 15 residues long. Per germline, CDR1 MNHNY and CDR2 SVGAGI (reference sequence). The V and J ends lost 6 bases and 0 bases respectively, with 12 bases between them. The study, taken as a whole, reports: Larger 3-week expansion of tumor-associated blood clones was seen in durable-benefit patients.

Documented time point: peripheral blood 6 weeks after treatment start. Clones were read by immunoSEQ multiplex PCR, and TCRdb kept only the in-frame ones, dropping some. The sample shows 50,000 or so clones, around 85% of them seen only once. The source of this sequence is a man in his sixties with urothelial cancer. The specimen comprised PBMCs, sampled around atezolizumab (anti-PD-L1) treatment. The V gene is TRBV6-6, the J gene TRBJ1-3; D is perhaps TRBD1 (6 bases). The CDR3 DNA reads TGTGCCAGCAGCCCTGACAGGCGCTCTGGAAACACCATATATTTT. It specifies CASSPDRRSGNTIYF.